The rows below give T cell receptor beta chains drawn from one sample of a study of blood T cell repertoires in COVID-19. Assay: immunoSEQ multiplex PCR; the TCRdb copy retains only in-frame clones and omits some. Here the sample spans approximately 220,000 clones, approximately 87% being singletons. Input material: peripheral blood. The receptors stem from a woman between 50 and 59 years old with acute or convalescent COVID-19. Each CDR3 is given with its conserved first and last residue. Fields, in order: V gene, clone size, J gene, D gene, CDR3 protein, CDR3 DNA. D genes are given only for firm matches. Clone size, where shown, is once, few, many, or a class for clones that have expanded.

v_call: TRBV5-1
clone_size: few
j_call: TRBJ1-5
d_call: -
cdr3_aa: CASSLAPTDQPQHF
cdr3_nt: TGCGCCAGCAGCTTGGCTCCGACAGATCAGCCCCAGCATTTT

v_call: TRBV7-8
clone_size: -
j_call: TRBJ2-5
d_call: -
cdr3_aa: CASSSGSTASQETQYF
cdr3_nt: TGTGCCAGCAGTTCCGGTTCGACAGCTAGCCAAGAGACCCAGTACTTC

v_call: TRBV18
clone_size: -
j_call: TRBJ2-1
d_call: TRBD2
cdr3_aa: CASSPGEGRREQFF
cdr3_nt: TGTGCCAGCTCACCAGGGGAGGGACGCCGGGAGCAGTTCTTC

v_call: TRBV19
clone_size: -
j_call: TRBJ2-5
d_call: -
cdr3_aa: CASSSMRGYQETQYF
cdr3_nt: TGTGCCAGTAGTTCAATGAGAGGGTACCAAGAGACCCAGTACTTC

v_call: TRBV29-1
clone_size: once
j_call: TRBJ2-3
d_call: -
cdr3_aa: CSVVQSDSTDTQYF
cdr3_nt: TGCAGCGTTGTACAGTCCGACAGCACAGATACGCAGTATTTT

v_call: TRBV29-1
clone_size: -
j_call: TRBJ1-1
d_call: -
cdr3_aa: CSVDGRNTEAFF
cdr3_nt: TGCAGCGTTGATGGTAGGAACACTGAAGCTTTCTTT

v_call: TRBV29-1
clone_size: once
j_call: TRBJ2-3
d_call: -
cdr3_aa: CSGKSGSDTQYF
cdr3_nt: TGCAGCGGAAAATCAGGGTCAGATACGCAGTATTTT

v_call: TRBV7-9
clone_size: -
j_call: TRBJ1-1
d_call: TRBD1
cdr3_aa: CASSYTAGQGALMNTEAFF
cdr3_nt: TGTGCCAGCAGCTATACCGCTGGACAGGGGGCTTTAATGAACACTGAAGCTTTCTTT

v_call: TRBV30
clone_size: -
j_call: TRBJ1-4
d_call: TRBD1
cdr3_aa: CAWSIGQGQKLFF
cdr3_nt: TGTGCCTGGAGTATAGGACAGGGTCAAAAACTGTTTTTT

v_call: TRBV19
clone_size: -
j_call: TRBJ2-1
d_call: -
cdr3_aa: CASSMSLGEQFF
cdr3_nt: TGTGCCAGTAGTATGTCCCTCGGTGAGCAGTTCTTC

v_call: TRBV19
clone_size: -
j_call: TRBJ2-3
d_call: -
cdr3_aa: CASSDTGKSTDTQYF
cdr3_nt: TGTGCCAGTAGCGACACGGGGAAATCCACAGATACGCAGTATTTT

v_call: TRBV7-3
clone_size: -
j_call: TRBJ2-1
d_call: TRBD2
cdr3_aa: CASSLTRGGRNEQFF
cdr3_nt: TGTGCCAGCAGCTTAACGCGGGGGGGCAGGAATGAGCAGTTCTTC

v_call: TRBV19
clone_size: -
j_call: TRBJ2-7
d_call: TRBD2
cdr3_aa: CASGEQGTSGGAYEQYF
cdr3_nt: TGTGCCAGCGGGGAACAGGGTACTAGCGGGGGGGCGTACGAGCAGTACTTC

v_call: TRBV7-9
clone_size: -
j_call: TRBJ2-1
d_call: -
cdr3_aa: CAGGASPFSYNEQFF
cdr3_nt: TGTGCCGGGGGGGCTAGCCCCTTTTCCTACAATGAGCAGTTCTTC

v_call: TRBV5-1
clone_size: -
j_call: TRBJ1-1
d_call: -
cdr3_aa: CASSLEVVTEAFF
cdr3_nt: TGCGCCAGCAGCTTGGAAGTAGTCACTGAAGCTTTCTTT

v_call: TRBV4-2
clone_size: -
j_call: TRBJ1-4
d_call: TRBD1
cdr3_aa: CASSQLGQGGNEKLFF
cdr3_nt: TGTGCCAGCAGCCAATTGGGACAGGGCGGAAATGAAAAACTGTTTTTT

v_call: TRBV24-1
clone_size: -
j_call: TRBJ2-2
d_call: -
cdr3_aa: CATSDWGGGRNGELFF
cdr3_nt: TGTGCCACCAGTGATTGGGGTGGCGGGCGAAACGGGGAGCTGTTTTTT

v_call: TRBV5-8
clone_size: few
j_call: TRBJ2-3
d_call: TRBD1
cdr3_aa: CASSRGTGGSDTQYF
cdr3_nt: TGTGCCAGCAGCCGCGGGACAGGGGGATCAGATACGCAGTATTTT

v_call: TRBV24-1
clone_size: -
j_call: TRBJ1-1
d_call: -
cdr3_aa: CATSDSRDLRTEAFF
cdr3_nt: TGTGCCACCAGTGATTCCCGGGACTTGCGCACTGAAGCTTTCTTT

v_call: TRBV30
clone_size: -
j_call: TRBJ1-6
d_call: -
cdr3_aa: CAWSVGIRKALHF
cdr3_nt: TGTGCCTGGAGTGTGGGCATCCGAAAGGCCCTCCACTTT

v_call: TRBV29-1
clone_size: -
j_call: TRBJ2-7
d_call: -
cdr3_aa: CSVDRGHEQYF
cdr3_nt: TGCAGCGTTGACAGGGGCCACGAGCAGTACTTC

v_call: TRBV6-5
clone_size: -
j_call: TRBJ1-1
d_call: -
cdr3_aa: CATHFNTEAFF
cdr3_nt: TGTGCCACCCACTTCAACACTGAAGCTTTCTTT

v_call: TRBV11-3
clone_size: few
j_call: TRBJ2-7
d_call: TRBD1
cdr3_aa: CASSLGQGASYEQYF
cdr3_nt: TGTGCCAGCAGCTTGGGACAGGGGGCTTCCTACGAGCAGTACTTC

v_call: TRBV9
clone_size: few
j_call: TRBJ2-2
d_call: -
cdr3_aa: CASNSLTGELFF
cdr3_nt: TGTGCCAGCAACTCGCTCACCGGGGAGCTGTTTTTT

v_call: TRBV7-9
clone_size: -
j_call: TRBJ2-7
d_call: -
cdr3_aa: CASSPRLDEQYF
cdr3_nt: TGTGCCAGCAGCCCTCGGTTAGACGAGCAGTACTTC

v_call: TRBV23-1
clone_size: -
j_call: TRBJ2-1
d_call: -
cdr3_aa: CASSQPSGETHNEQFF
cdr3_nt: TGCGCCAGCAGTCAACCCTCAGGGGAAACCCACAATGAGCAGTTCTTC

v_call: TRBV4-3
clone_size: -
j_call: TRBJ2-7
d_call: TRBD2
cdr3_aa: CASSHGTSSYEQYF
cdr3_nt: TGCGCCAGCAGCCATGGGACTAGCTCCTACGAGCAGTACTTC

v_call: TRBV18
clone_size: -
j_call: TRBJ1-5
d_call: TRBD1
cdr3_aa: CASSLGQVSNQPQHF
cdr3_nt: TGTGCCAGCTCACTGGGACAGGTTAGCAATCAGCCCCAGCATTTT

v_call: TRBV9
clone_size: -
j_call: TRBJ2-1
d_call: TRBD1
cdr3_aa: CASSVVGQSSYNEQFF
cdr3_nt: TGTGCCAGCAGCGTAGTGGGACAGAGCTCCTACAATGAGCAGTTCTTC

v_call: TRBV21-1
clone_size: -
j_call: TRBJ1-2
d_call: -
cdr3_aa: CASSKVAGRNYGYTF
cdr3_nt: TGTGCCAGCAGCAAAGTAGCAGGGCGGAACTATGGCTACACCTTC

v_call: TRBV2
clone_size: -
j_call: TRBJ2-1
d_call: -
cdr3_aa: CASSVPSAGISSYNEQFF
cdr3_nt: TGTGCCAGCAGTGTACCCTCCGCCGGGATCAGCTCCTACAATGAGCAGTTCTTC

v_call: TRBV6-5
clone_size: -
j_call: TRBJ2-2
d_call: -
cdr3_aa: CASKSGFRELFF
cdr3_nt: TGTGCCAGCAAGTCAGGGTTCCGGGAGCTGTTTTTT

v_call: TRBV29-1
clone_size: -
j_call: TRBJ1-1
d_call: TRBD1
cdr3_aa: CSVPGTANTEAFF
cdr3_nt: TGCAGCGTTCCCGGGACAGCGAACACTGAAGCTTTCTTT

v_call: TRBV27
clone_size: -
j_call: TRBJ1-6
d_call: TRBD1
cdr3_aa: CASSSLTGDYSPLHF
cdr3_nt: TGTGCCAGCAGTTCTCTGACAGGGGATTATTCACCCCTCCACTTT

v_call: TRBV29-1
clone_size: -
j_call: TRBJ2-5
d_call: -
cdr3_aa: CSAFEGAQETQYF
cdr3_nt: TGCAGCGCTTTTGAGGGAGCACAAGAGACCCAGTACTTC

v_call: TRBV28
clone_size: -
j_call: TRBJ2-7
d_call: -
cdr3_aa: CASRPQGNGGYEQYF
cdr3_nt: TGTGCCAGCAGACCACAGGGAAATGGAGGCTACGAGCAGTACTTC

v_call: TRBV6-6
clone_size: -
j_call: TRBJ2-5
d_call: TRBD1
cdr3_aa: CASSPQGRETQYF
cdr3_nt: TGTGCCAGCAGTCCACAGGGGAGAGAGACCCAGTACTTC

v_call: TRBV5-5
clone_size: -
j_call: TRBJ2-3
d_call: TRBD2
cdr3_aa: CASSHHGTSWPTDTQYF
cdr3_nt: TGTGCCAGCAGCCACCATGGGACTAGCTGGCCAACAGATACGCAGTATTTT

v_call: TRBV6-6
clone_size: few
j_call: TRBJ1-2
d_call: -
cdr3_aa: CASSSDRSYGYTF
cdr3_nt: TGTGCCAGCAGCTCGGACAGATCCTATGGCTACACCTTC

v_call: TRBV19
clone_size: -
j_call: TRBJ2-5
d_call: TRBD2
cdr3_aa: CASSIRGLAGLKYQETQYF
cdr3_nt: TGTGCCAGTAGTATACGGGGACTAGCGGGATTAAAGTACCAAGAGACCCAGTACTTC

v_call: TRBV6-2/TRBV6-3
clone_size: -
j_call: TRBJ2-1
d_call: -
cdr3_aa: CASSEVRTASYNEQFF
cdr3_nt: TGTGCCAGCAGCGAAGTTCGGACAGCCTCCTACAATGAGCAGTTCTTC

v_call: TRBV11-2
clone_size: -
j_call: TRBJ1-1
d_call: TRBD1
cdr3_aa: CASSLGDRGDAFF
cdr3_nt: TGTGCCAGCAGCTTAGGGGACAGGGGTGATGCTTTCTTT

v_call: TRBV3-1/TRBV3-2
clone_size: -
j_call: TRBJ1-2
d_call: TRBD1
cdr3_aa: CASSLDRANYGYTF
cdr3_nt: TGTGCCAGCAGCCTGGACAGGGCCAACTATGGCTACACCTTC

v_call: TRBV2
clone_size: -
j_call: TRBJ1-1
d_call: TRBD1
cdr3_aa: CASSGQGGTEAFF
cdr3_nt: TGTGCCAGCAGTGGACAGGGGGGCACTGAAGCTTTCTTT

v_call: TRBV10-1
clone_size: -
j_call: TRBJ1-1
d_call: -
cdr3_aa: CASKASGAGTEAFF
cdr3_nt: TGCGCCAGCAAGGCCTCTGGGGCAGGCACTGAAGCTTTCTTT

v_call: TRBV7-7
clone_size: -
j_call: TRBJ2-5
d_call: -
cdr3_aa: CASSLDGRGQETQYF
cdr3_nt: TGTGCCAGCAGCTTAGACGGACGGGGGCAAGAGACCCAGTACTTC

v_call: TRBV29-1
clone_size: -
j_call: TRBJ1-1
d_call: TRBD1
cdr3_aa: CSVIRGRGTFF
cdr3_nt: TGCAGCGTGATCAGGGGGCGGGGGACTTTCTTT

v_call: TRBV9
clone_size: -
j_call: TRBJ1-1
d_call: TRBD1
cdr3_aa: CASSVSGGSTEAFF
cdr3_nt: TGTGCCAGCAGCGTATCAGGGGGATCAACTGAAGCTTTCTTT

v_call: TRBV24-1
clone_size: -
j_call: TRBJ1-5
d_call: TRBD1
cdr3_aa: CATQPGRGQWNQPQHF
cdr3_nt: TGTGCCACCCAGCCCGGTAGGGGGCAGTGGAATCAGCCCCAGCATTTT

v_call: TRBV4-3
clone_size: -
j_call: TRBJ1-2
d_call: -
cdr3_aa: CASSQDGDYGYTF
cdr3_nt: TGCGCCAGCAGCCAAGATGGAGACTATGGCTACACCTTC